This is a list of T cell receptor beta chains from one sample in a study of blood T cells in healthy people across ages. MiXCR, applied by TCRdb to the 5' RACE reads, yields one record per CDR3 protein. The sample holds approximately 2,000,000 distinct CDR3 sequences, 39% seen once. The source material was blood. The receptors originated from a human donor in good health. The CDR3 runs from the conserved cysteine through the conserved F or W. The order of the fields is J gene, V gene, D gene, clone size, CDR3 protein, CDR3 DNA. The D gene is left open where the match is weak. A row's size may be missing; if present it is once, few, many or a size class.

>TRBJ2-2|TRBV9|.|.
CASSVGTLTGERFF
TGTGCCAGCAGCGTAGGAACTCTAACCGGGGAGCGGTTTTTT
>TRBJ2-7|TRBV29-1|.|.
CSVLDGRPYEQYF
TGCAGCGTTTTGGATGGGCGCCCCTACGAGCAGTACTTC
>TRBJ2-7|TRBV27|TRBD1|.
CASRTRGLLSYEQYF
TGTGCCAGCAGGACCAGGGGGCTCTTGTCCTACGAGCAGTACTTC
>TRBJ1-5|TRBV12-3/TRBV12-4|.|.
CASNTANQPQHF
TGTGCCAGCAACACAGCAAATCAGCCCCAGCATTTT
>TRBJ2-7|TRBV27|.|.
CASRTSLNSYEQYF
TGTGCCAGCAGAACGTCACTGAACTCCTACGAGCAGTACTTC
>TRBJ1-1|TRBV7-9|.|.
CASSLGLGTAFF
TGTGCCAGCAGCTTAGGTTTAGGCACAGCTTTCTTT
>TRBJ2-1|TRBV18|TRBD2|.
CASSPEGLAGPYNEQFF
TGTGCCAGCTCACCAGAGGGACTAGCGGGGCCCTACAATGAGCAGTTCTTC
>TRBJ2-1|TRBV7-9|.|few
CASSQLTRRPSYNEQFF
TGTGCCAGCAGCCAATTGACTCGCCGACCTTCCTACAATGAGCAGTTCTTC
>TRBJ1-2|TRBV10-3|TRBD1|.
CAIRGQGDGYTF
TGTGCCATCAGAGGACAGGGAGATGGCTACACCTTC
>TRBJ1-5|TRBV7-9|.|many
CASSGTEYSNQPQHF
TGTGCCAGCAGCGGCACAGAGTATAGCAATCAGCCCCAGCATTTT
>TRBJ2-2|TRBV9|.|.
CAGSAKGLPKNTGELFF
TGTGCCGGCAGCGCCAAAGGACTCCCTAAAAACACCGGGGAGCTGTTTTTT
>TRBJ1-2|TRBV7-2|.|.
CASSSIPDGAYGYTF
TGTGCCAGCAGCTCCATCCCGGATGGGGCGTATGGCTACACCTTC
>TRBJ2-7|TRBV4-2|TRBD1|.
CASSEGTALNPMYEQYF
TGTGCCAGCAGCGAAGGGACAGCCCTAAATCCTATGTACGAGCAGTACTTC
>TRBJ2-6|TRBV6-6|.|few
CASSRMGGANVLTF
TGTGCCAGCAGTCGGATGGGGGGGGCCAACGTCCTGACTTTC
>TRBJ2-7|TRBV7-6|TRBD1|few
CASSRTGVESEQYF
TGTGCCAGCAGCCGGACAGGGGTCGAGTCCGAGCAGTACTTC
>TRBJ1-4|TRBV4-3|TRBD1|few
CASSPRSGGAREKLFF
TGCGCCAGCAGCCCCCGTTCAGGGGGGGCGAGGGAAAAACTGTTTTTT
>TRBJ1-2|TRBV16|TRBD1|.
CASSQYPQGGRQNYGYTF
TGTGCCAGCAGCCAATATCCACAGGGGGGTCGACAGAACTATGGCTACACCTTC
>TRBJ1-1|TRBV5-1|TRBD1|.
CASSYGQENTEAFF
TGCGCCAGCAGCTACGGACAGGAGAACACTGAAGCTTTCTTT
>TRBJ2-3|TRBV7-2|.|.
CASSTGGRGIDTQYF
TGTGCCAGCAGCACGGGGGGCAGGGGAATAGATACGCAGTATTTT
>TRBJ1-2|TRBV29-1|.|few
CSVAPDGKGYGYTF
TGCAGCGTTGCCCCGGACGGGAAAGGGTATGGCTACACCTTC
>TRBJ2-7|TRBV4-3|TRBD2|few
CASSQRQRGDYSYEQYF
TGCGCCAGCAGCCAACGACAGCGGGGGGATTACTCCTACGAGCAGTACTTC
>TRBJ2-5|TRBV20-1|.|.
CSAQGRRETQYF
TGCAGTGCTCAAGGACGGAGGGAGACCCAGTACTTC
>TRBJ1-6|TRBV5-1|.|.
CASSATGRYNSPLHF
TGCGCCAGCAGCGCAACGGGTCGCTATAATTCACCCCTCCACTTT
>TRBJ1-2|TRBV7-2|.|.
CASSFGRQNYGYTF
TGTGCCAGCAGCTTTGGCAGACAAAACTATGGCTACACCTTC
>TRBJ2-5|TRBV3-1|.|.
CASSPHMGEQYF
TGTGCCAGCAGTCCCCACATGGGGGAGCAGTACTTC
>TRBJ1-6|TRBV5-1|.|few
CASSLDPTGSRGSPLHF
TGCGCCAGCAGCTTGGACCCGACGGGATCTCGGGGGTCACCCCTCCACTTT
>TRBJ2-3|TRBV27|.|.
CASSLSRQAPQYF
TGTGCCAGCAGTCTCTCCCGACAGGCGCCGCAGTATTTT
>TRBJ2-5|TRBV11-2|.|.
CASSLDGAGRGETQYF
TGTGCCAGCAGCTTAGATGGGGCAGGGAGGGGGGAGACCCAGTACTTC
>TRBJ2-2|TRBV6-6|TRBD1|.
CASSYRGQGVGELFF
TGTGCCAGCAGTTACCGTGGACAGGGAGTAGGGGAGCTGTTTTTT
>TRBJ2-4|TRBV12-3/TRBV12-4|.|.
CASSPRGDIQYF
TGTGCCAGCAGCCCCCGAGGGGACATTCAGTACTTC
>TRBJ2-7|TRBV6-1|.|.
CASSEGPNTYEQYF
TGTGCCAGCAGTGAGGGCCCAAACACCTACGAGCAGTACTTC